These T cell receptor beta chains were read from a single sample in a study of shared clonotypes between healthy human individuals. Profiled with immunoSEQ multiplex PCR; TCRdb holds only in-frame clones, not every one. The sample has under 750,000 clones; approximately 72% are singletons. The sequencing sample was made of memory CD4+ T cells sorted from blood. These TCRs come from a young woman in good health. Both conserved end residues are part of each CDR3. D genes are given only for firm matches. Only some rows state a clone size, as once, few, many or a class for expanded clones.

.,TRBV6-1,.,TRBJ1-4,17,CASSEALLGVVSEKLFF,TGTGCCAGCAGTGAAGCGCTTCTAGGGGTTGTAAGTGAAAAACTGTTTTTT
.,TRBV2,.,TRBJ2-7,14,CATRKGLATYEQYF,TGTGCCACCCGCAAAGGGTTAGCCACCTACGAGCAGTACTTC
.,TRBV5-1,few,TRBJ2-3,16,CASSLEFGSSTDTQYF,TGCGCCAGCAGCTTGGAGTTTGGGTCGAGCACAGATACGCAGTATTTT
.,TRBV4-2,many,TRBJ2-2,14,CASSPARGTGELFF,TGTGCCAGCAGCCCAGCTAGGGGCACCGGGGAGCTGTTTTTT
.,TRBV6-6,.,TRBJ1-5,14,CASSRRYSNQPQHF,TGTGCCAGCAGTAGAAGATATAGCAATCAGCCCCAGCATTTT
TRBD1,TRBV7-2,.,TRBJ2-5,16,CASSLGGTGGQETQYF,TGTGCCAGCAGCTTAGGAGGGACAGGGGGCCAAGAGACCCAGTACTTC
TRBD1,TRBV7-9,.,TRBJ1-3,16,CASSPRTGGIGNTIYF,TGTGCCAGCAGCCCGAGGACAGGGGGGATTGGAAACACCATATATTTT
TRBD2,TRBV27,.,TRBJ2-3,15,CASSKGLAGTDTQYF,TGTGCCAGCAGTAAAGGACTAGCGGGCACAGATACGCAGTATTTT
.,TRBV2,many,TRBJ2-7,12,CASRESSYEQYF,TGTGCCAGCAGGGAGAGCTCCTACGAGCAGTACTTC
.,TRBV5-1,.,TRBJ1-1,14,CASSSGTRDTEAFF,TGCGCCAGCAGCTCCGGGACACGGGACACTGAAGCTTTCTTT
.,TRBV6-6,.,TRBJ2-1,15,CASSYGAVIYNEQFF,TGTGCCAGCAGTTACGGCGCGGTAATCTACAATGAGCAGTTCTTC
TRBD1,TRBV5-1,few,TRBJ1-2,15,CASSLGDRDFQGYTF,TGCGCCAGCAGCTTGGGGGACAGGGATTTTCAGGGCTACACCTTC
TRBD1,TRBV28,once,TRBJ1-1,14,CASSPEDRDTEAFF,TGTGCCAGCAGTCCAGAGGACAGGGATACTGAAGCTTTCTTT
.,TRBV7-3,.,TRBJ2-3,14,CASSLSSSTDTQYF,TGTGCCAGCAGCCTCTCGTCCAGCACAGATACGCAGTATTTT
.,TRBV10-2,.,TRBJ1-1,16,CASPVSLGAEFSEAFF,TGCGCCAGCCCCGTTAGTCTGGGGGCGGAATTTAGTGAAGCTTTCTTT
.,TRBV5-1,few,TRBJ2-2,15,CASSYNREGTGELFF,TGCGCCAGCAGCTATAACAGGGAAGGCACCGGGGAGCTGTTTTTT
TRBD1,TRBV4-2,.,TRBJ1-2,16,CASSRRVAGGDYGYTF,TGTGCCAGCAGCCGGAGGGTGGCAGGGGGGGACTATGGCTACACCTTC
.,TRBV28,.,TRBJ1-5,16,CASSSQGRWGNQPQHF,TGTGCCAGCAGTTCACAGGGCCGATGGGGCAATCAGCCCCAGCATTTT
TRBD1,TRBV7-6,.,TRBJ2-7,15,CASSLGQGATYEQYF,TGTGCCAGCAGCTTAGGACAGGGGGCGACCTACGAGCAGTACTTC
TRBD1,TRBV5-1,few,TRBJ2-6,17,CASSWGTGYSGANVLTF,TGCGCCAGCAGCTGGGGGACAGGGTACAGCGGGGCCAACGTCCTGACTTTC
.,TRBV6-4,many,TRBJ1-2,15,CASSPGSQANYGYTF,TGTGCCAGCAGTCCCGGGTCGCAAGCTAACTATGGCTACACCTTC
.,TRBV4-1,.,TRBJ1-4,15,CASSQEQRGREKLFF,TGCGCCAGCAGCCAAGAGCAGAGGGGTCGGGAAAAACTGTTTTTT
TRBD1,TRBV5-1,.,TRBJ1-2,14,CASSWETGQGVYTF,TGCGCCAGCAGCTGGGAGACGGGACAGGGGGTCTACACCTTC
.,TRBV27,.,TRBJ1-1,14,CASSINRENTEAFF,TGTGCCAGCAGTATAAACAGGGAGAACACTGAAGCTTTCTTT